The T cell receptor beta chain under discussion was sequenced for a study of a mutant IDH1 vaccine in newly diagnosed glioma. About the study: Initiation of the vaccine course occurred 4-6 weeks after radiotherapy alone, or alongside temozolomide cycles. Treated patients were roughly 62% male, approximately 38% female, mean age around 40 years.

Findings and limits, study-wide: Detectable vaccine-induced immune responses arose in 80% to 95% of patients.

This clone has only one observation. As yet, its antigen is unknown. Data came from immunoSEQ multiplex PCR; TCRdb stores just in-frame clones and leaves some out. This table holds over 60,000 clones, approximately 90% found once. The sample's time point: week 11, during vaccination. It was 300 ug of mutant IDH1 20-mer peptide that made up each vaccine dose, given with topical imiquimod. The germline gives CDR1 SGHRS, CDR2 YFSETQ. Trimming took off 2 bases at V and 0 bases at J, with 6 bases between the two ends. The CDR3 is made up of 15 amino acids. This material consisted of PBMCs, taken from a glioma patient whose treatment included an IDH1 peptide vaccine. The chain carries TRBV5-1 and TRBJ1-6; D unresolved. This receptor was taken from a man aged 35-49 years with glioma. CDR3 DNA: TGCGCCAGCAGCTTAGAGAGCTCCTATAATTCACCCCTCCACTTT. It yields the protein CASSLESSYNSPLHF.